The entry that follows covers one TCR beta chain sequence. The clone's antigen remains unknown. Base qualities are not provided; no much larger clone lies one nucleotide away. The record originates from a study of PD-1 blockade in classical Hodgkin lymphoma (dated by TCRdb to 2018 to 2020). Background on the whole study: Nivolumab dosing was 3 mg/kg intravenously every 2 weeks, continuing until either disease progression or unacceptable toxicity. To define a peripheral blood immune signature of response to PD-1 blockade in classical Hodgkin lymphoma, the study combined TCR beta sequencing with CyTOF. The paper as a whole reports these results and caveats: Among trial patients, those achieving complete response had baseline diversity similar to that of newly diagnosed patients, while diversity was significantly lower in partial responders and progressors. Lower diversity was observed in patients in whom nivolumab was started less than 1 year after ASCT, and these patients were excluded from later analyses so that confounding by immune reconstitution would be avoided. Newly diagnosed patients were reported to have lower baseline TCR diversity than healthy donors, and relapsed/refractory patients were reported to have lower baseline TCR diversity still. A significant rise by C4D1 was seen in CD4+ but not CD8+ TCR diversity (p=0.0027 vs p=0.16), with the rise being most apparent in complete responders (p=0.02). The study covered only a single clinical trial cohort, and the causes of the repertoire differences, possibly disease activity or prior therapy, were still not defined.

Genomic DNA was isolated using the Qiagen DNeasy kit from unsorted PBMCs as well as from negatively selected CD4+ and CD8+ fractions. TCR beta CDR3 regions were amplified by immunoSEQ multiplex PCR using primers annealing to V and J segments. A synthetic immune receptor repertoire was used to minimize amplification bias, and any residual bias was removed computationally once sequencing was done. In the source study's methods: Custom Python scripts were used to quantify repertoire diversity as the Shannon entropy index. Unsorted, CD4+ and CD8+ repertoires were analyzed separately, except for combined analyses in which CD4+ and CD8+ sequences were merged in silico. A clone was considered expanded if an increase in frequency of at least 2-fold after treatment relative to C1D1 was found, and a pseudocount of 0.5 was applied to clones undetected at baseline. Clones with 0 or 1 copy at C1D1 were defined as singleton clones, while clones with 2 or more copies were defined as non-singleton clones. Clones expanded in unsorted samples were annotated as CD4+, CD8+ or unknown by matching protein sequences in sorted samples from the same patient. Diversity changes from C1D1 to C4D1 were tested in paired samples using Wilcoxon tests. Not all clones reach the TCRdb copy of this immuneACCESS table, which keeps in-frame sequences only. Checked studies attribute under half of the gap to unresolved V genes and leave the rest unexplained. V, J and clone size were drawn from that table, and D and trimming were deduced from the DNA. The sample contains some 46,000 clones, 80% of them found a single time. The ten most abundant clones make up 20% to 25% of the sample.

For this chain, trimming is 2 bases at the V end and 5 bases at the J end, and the number of junction bases without a gene match is 17. CDR1 and CDR2, per the germline V gene (reference sequence), are SGHNT and YYREEE. The CDR3 measures 18 amino acids from cysteine to phenylalanine. Left in the record is the CDR3 DNA by itself, 54 bases read in frame from the first base. Per the publication, the time point label means: cycle 2 day 1 (C2D1) of nivolumab. Relapse after autologous stem cell transplantation had occurred in all trial patients, and cohorts A, B and C were distinguished by prior brentuximab vedotin exposure. The trial cohort included 55 to 60 patients with relapsed/refractory classical Hodgkin lymphoma, and each patient had a best overall response of complete response, partial response or progressive disease. Trial patients were treated with single-agent nivolumab in the multi-cohort phase II CheckMate 205 trial. An independent review committee assessed best overall response by applying the 2007 International Working Group response criteria. Trial PBMCs were collected immediately before nivolumab initiation (C1D1) and during therapy at cycle 2 day 1 and cycle 4 day 1. Peripheral blood was collected in 8 mL Vacutainer Cell Preparation Tubes, from which PBMCs were isolated by centrifugation and then cryopreserved.

The receptor's source is a human donor with classical Hodgkin lymphoma. The sequence joins TRBV5-4 to TRBJ2-5, and 8 bases in between align with TRBD2. Sequenced here: peripheral blood mononuclear cells (PBMCs), sampled before the second cycle of nivolumab. The DNA sequence is TGTGCCAGCAGCTTCCTGGGGCTTGGGCGGGGGGCCATGGAGACCCAGTACTTC. It translates to CASSFLGLGRGAMETQYF.